This T cell receptor beta chain was observed in a study of vaccination effects on CD4 cells after COVID-19. Antigen-specific CD4+ T cells expanded by the ViraFEST assay with viral peptide pools were then sequenced. After less than 11 days in culture, the CD4+ T cells were isolated. Testing of the vaccine recipients showed negative nucleocapsid antibodies and no prior SARS-CoV-2 infection. Peptides at roughly 9.2 ug/ml and IL-2 at around 9.3 IU/ml were added to fewer than 2.5 million PBMC per well. In the cultures, half the medium was exchanged for IL-2 medium on days 3 and 7. Profiled with immunoSEQ multiplex PCR; TCRdb holds only in-frame clones, not every one. The top ten hold about 4.1% of the sample, which has some 68,000 clones, roughly 72% seen once. Notes on the study in general: Clones that were induced by infection or by vaccine showed marked contraction late after vaccination.

As for this clone: The antigen is undetermined.

The TCR sequence derives from a human donor who received a COVID-19 vaccine. This specimen was CD4+ T cells from PBMCs cultured with HCoV-OC43 spike peptides, taken before COVID-19 vaccination. Regarding subset: HCoV-OC43 spike overlapping peptide pool stimulation.

CDR3 sequence: CASSRGATENTEAFF. The CDR3 DNA is TGCGCCAGCAGCCGGGGAGCAACCGAGAACACTGAAGCTTTCTTT. The gene calls are TRBV5-1 and TRBJ1-1; no clear D. This CDR3 region has 15 residues. Germline CDR1 is SGHRS and CDR2 is YFSETQ. V lost 4 bases to trimming and J lost 1 base, with 14 bases between them. The whole variable domain, filled in from reference TRBV5-1 and TRBJ1-1, reads KAGVTQTPRYLIKTRGQQVTLSCSPISGHRSVSWYQQTPGQGLQFLFEYFSETQRNKGNFPGRFSGRQFSNSRSEMNVSTLELGDSALYLCASSRGATENTEAFFGQGTRLTVV.